This entry describes one T cell receptor beta chain. Its antigen is still unknown. Germline and junction disagree at one end, which may indicate a read error. TCRdb passed the reads through MiXCR, listing each CDR3 protein once. The sample lists fewer than 1,000,000 distinct CDR3 sequences; 31% were seen once. The data are from a study of T cell repertoires in cytomegalovirus infection. Study overall: Indicated by public TCR beta signatures were CMV infection and matching HLA type.

This CDR3 contains 17 residues. Germline loops: CDR1 MNHEY, CDR2 SVGEGT. The chain carries TRBV6-2 or TRBV6-3 and TRBJ1-1, with a tentative D call TRBD1 (5 bases). This clonotype was obtained from a human donor in good health (CMV status not recorded). Some clones in this sample may be carry-over from other donors' samples. This specimen consisted of cultured CD8+ T cells from PBMCs, obtained from culture after CMV antigen stimulation. CDR3 region: CAISYSTSAGLNTEAFF. CDR3 nucleotides: TGTGCCATCAGTTACTCGACATCCGCGGGACTTAACACTGAAGCTTTCTTT.